The 32 T cell receptor beta chains in this list originate from one sample, sequenced in a study of blood T cell repertoires in COVID-19. Profiled with immunoSEQ multiplex PCR; TCRdb holds only in-frame clones, not every one. The table records around 240,000 clones, approximately 91% of them present only once. Input material: PBMCs or T cells enriched from blood (not recorded which). These receptors were taken from a human donor in a cohort exposed to, infected with or recovered from COVID-19 (not recorded which). The donor label of this sample is uncertain.

The chain couples TRBV9 to TRBJ2-7; tentatively, D is TRBD1 (6 bases). Per germline, CDR1 SGDLS and CDR2 YYNGEE. The CDR3 sequence is 15 residues long. V was cut by 0 bases and J by 2 bases, with 12 bases left in between. CDR3 loop: CASSVEGAGAYEQYF. In DNA form, the CDR3 reads TGTGCCAGCAGCGTAGAAGGGGCAGGGGCCTACGAGCAGTACTTC.

This clone was seen just once. The V and J genes are TRBV6-1 and TRBJ1-5; D gene uncertain. Per germline, CDR1 MNHNS and CDR2 SASEGT. Trimming stripped 1 base from V and 7 bases from J, with 14 bases between. The CDR3 extends over 15 amino acids. The CDR3 sequence is CASSEEGSWAQPQHF. CDR3 DNA: TGTGCCAGCAGTGAAGAAGGCAGCTGGGCCCAGCCCCAGCATTTT.

The chain joins TRBV14 to TRBJ1-2, with D unresolved. From germline, CDR1 is SGHDN and CDR2 FVKESK. The CDR3 totals 15 residues. Deletions cut 1 base from V and 5 bases from J, with 14 bases between. DNA for the CDR3: TGTGCCAGCAGCCAAGTGAAATGGAGAGAGTATGGCTACACCTTC. Translated, it gives CASSQVKWREYGYTF.

Points on this clone: The sample holds other DNA sequences that translate to the same CDR3. V and J are TRBV5-1 and TRBJ2-1; 7 bases agree with TRBD2. This CDR3 is built from 13 residues. Germline values: CDR1 SGHRS, CDR2 YFSETQ. J gave up 7 bases and V 0 bases, and 1 base lay outside the gene matches. The CDR3 region is CASSLAGGNEQFF. The CDR3 region has the DNA TGCGCCAGCAGCTTGGCCGGGGGGAATGAGCAGTTCTTC. The complete variable domain, with remaining parts taken from reference TRBV5-1 and TRBJ2-1, reads KAGVTQTPRYLIKTRGQQVTLSCSPISGHRSVSWYQQTPGQGLQFLFEYFSETQRNKGNFPGRFSGRQFSNSRSEMNVSTLELGDSALYLCASSLAGGNEQFFGPGTRLTVL.

This clone was seen once. V and J are TRBV19 and TRBJ2-3, with 10 bases identical to TRBD2. Per the germline V gene, CDR1 is LNHDA and CDR2 is SQIVND (reference sequence). V lost 9 bases to trimming and J lost 0 bases; unmatched junction nucleotides: 3. This CDR3 has 14 residues. Written as DNA, the CDR3 is TGTGCCAGCTCAGCGGGGGGGAGCACAGATACGCAGTATTTT. Residues: CASSAGGSTDTQYF.

This CDR3 reads CASSPTSGGGNEQFF. The CDR3 DNA reads as TGTGCCAGCAGCCCGACTAGCGGGGGCGGCAATGAGCAGTTCTTC. The chain uses TRBV3-1 (or the pseudogene TRBV3-2) and TRBJ2-1; TRBD2 agrees at 12 bases. Germline V CDR1 and CDR2: LGHDT, YNNKEL (reference sequence). With V trimmed by 4 bases and J by 6 bases, 4 bases remained unmatched. CDR3 length equals 15 residues.

The chain couples TRBV2 to TRBJ2-5, with 8 bases aligning to TRBD2. Germline trimming cut 4 bases from V and 5 bases from J; bases unmatched to any gene: 12. From germline, CDR1 is SNHLY and CDR2 FYNNEI. The CDR3 consists of 16 residues. The CDR3 DNA reads TGTGCCAGCAGTGCATCTTCGGGGGGGGCCTGGGAGACCCAGTACTTC. Translating gives CASSASSGGAWETQYF.

The rearrangement joins TRBV12-5 to TRBJ2-7; D may be TRBD1 (6 bases). Germline V gene lookup returns CDR1 LGHNT and CDR2 FRNRAP. This CDR3 spans 15 amino acids. Between the trimmed V and J ends, which lost 5 bases and 1 base, there was a span of 15 bases. In DNA, the CDR3 is TGTGCTAGTGGTCAAGGACAGACGCAGTCCTACGAGCAGTACTTC. It encodes CASGQGQTQSYEQYF.

V is TRBV9 and J is TRBJ1-3; D is uncertain. In germline, CDR1 is SGDLS, CDR2 YYNGEE. Trimming stripped 0 bases from V and 0 bases from J, with 16 bases between. CDR3 length: 18 amino acids. The CDR3 protein is CASSVDPETISSGNTIYF. The CDR3 region has the DNA TGTGCCAGCAGCGTAGACCCAGAGACAATCAGCTCTGGAAACACCATATATTTT.

The chain links TRBV5-1 to TRBJ2-5, with 9 bases lining up with TRBD2. The trim removed 3 bases at V and 2 bases at J, leaving 8 bases unmatched. The CDR3 is 16 residues long. Germline V CDR1 and CDR2: SGHRS, YFSETQ. The CDR3 reads CASSYLGLAGQETQYF. For the CDR3, the DNA is TGCGCCAGCAGCTACCTCGGGCTAGCGGGGCAAGAGACCCAGTACTTC.

The chain employs TRBV5-1 and TRBJ2-3, with a possible D match to TRBD2 (6 bases). Trimming removed 7 bases from V and 4 bases from J, with 13 bases in between. CDR1 and CDR2 from the germline V gene are SGHRS and YFSETQ. The CDR3 consists of 13 residues. The CDR3 DNA sequence: TGCGCCAGCCGGGACGCGGGACCAGATACGCAGTATTTT. This gives the protein CASRDAGPDTQYF.

This chain connects TRBV27 to TRBJ1-2; 7 bases agree with TRBD1. This CDR3 contains 13 residues. Per the germline V gene, CDR1 is MNHEY and CDR2 is SMNVEV (reference sequence). V trimming: 5 bases; J trimming: 6 bases; junction bases outside the gene matches: 6. Written as DNA, the CDR3 is TGTGCCAGCAGTACCTCAGACAGGGATGGCTACACCTTC. As protein: CASSTSDRDGYTF.

The chain uses TRBV30 and TRBJ1-2; 9 bases map to TRBD1. The V segment lost 4 bases and the J segment 4 bases; nucleotides outside the gene matches: 4. CDR1 GTSNPN and CDR2 SVGIG come from the germline V gene (reference sequence). There are 13 residues in the CDR3. CDR3 in DNA: TGTGCCTGGAATCGGGACAGGGTCTATGGCTACACCTTC. Translating it yields CAWNRDRVYGYTF.

This chain joins TRBV2 and TRBJ1-1; 7 nucleotides align to TRBD1. The V and J ends lost 4 bases and 0 bases, in that order; junction bases with no gene match: 8. Germline lookup yields CDR1 SNHLY and CDR2 FYNNEI. There are 16 residues in the CDR3. The CDR3 bases are TGTGCCAGCAGTGCCGGCAAGGGGGCGATGAACACTGAAGCTTTCTTT. As protein: CASSAGKGAMNTEAFF.

The chain links TRBV6-5 to TRBJ2-2, with D perhaps TRBD1 (6 bases). The CDR3 length is 15 residues. The ends were cut back, 6 bases at V and 0 bases at J, with 11 bases in the middle. Per germline, CDR1 MNHEY and CDR2 SVGAGI. As DNA, the CDR3 is TGTGCCAGCAGCTCCAGGGGCCCGAACACCGGGGAGCTGTTTTTT. Amino acids: CASSSRGPNTGELFF.

This clone has a single count. The J gene is TRBJ1-2, the V gene TRBV2; D is possibly TRBD1 (5 bases). Trimming stripped 4 bases from V and 2 bases from J, with 14 bases between. Germline loops: CDR1 SNHLY, CDR2 FYNNEI. The CDR3 is made up of 15 amino acids. CDR3 DNA sequence: TGTGCCAGCAGTGTCTCGGGGGAGGGCAACTATGGCTACACCTTC. Amino acids: CASSVSGEGNYGYTF.

The J gene is TRBJ1-2, the V gene TRBV5-6; TRBD1 might be the D (5 bases). With 1 base removed from V and 6 bases from J, the gap between germline ends came to 25 bases. Per germline, CDR1 SGHDT and CDR2 YYEEEE. This CDR3 spans 18 amino acids. CDR3 sequence (DNA): TGTGCCAGCAGCTTGTATATAGATGTAAAGGCAGGGAGGCATGGCTACACCTTC. Amino acids: CASSLYIDVKAGRHGYTF.

The V gene is TRBV7-8, the J gene TRBJ1-2, with 7 bases fitting TRBD1. This CDR3 has 17 residues. Germline lookup yields CDR1 SGHVS and CDR2 FQNEAQ. After removal of 6 bases from V and 0 bases from J, the junction contained 13 bases not matched to a gene. CDR3 loop: CASSQRGLIGANYGYTF. Here the CDR3 DNA reads TGTGCCAGCAGTCAAAGGGGGCTGATCGGGGCTAACTATGGCTACACCTTC.

The rearrangement joins TRBV29-1 to TRBJ2-2; unclear D gene. The CDR3 has 12 amino acids. The V gene's germline CDR1 is SQVTM and CDR2 ANQGSEA. V was shortened by 5 bases and J by 1 base, with 5 bases between the two germline ends. The CDR3 is CSVHKNTGELFF. CDR3 coding DNA: TGCAGCGTTCACAAGAACACCGGGGAGCTGTTTTTT.

The chain carries TRBV12-5 and TRBJ2-7; D uncertain. V was cut by 1 base and J by 1 base, with 11 bases left in between. The CDR3 extends over 15 amino acids. Per germline, CDR1 LGHNT and CDR2 FRNRAP. The CDR3 DNA sequence: TGTGCTAGTGGTTTGGCTCAGTCACCTTCCTACGAGCAGTACTTC. Residues: CASGLAQSPSYEQYF.

The J gene is TRBJ2-3, the V gene TRBV9; 14 bases line up with TRBD2. The germline V gene has CDR1 SGDLS and CDR2 YYNGEE. V shed 2 bases, J shed 1 base, and the junction held 6 bases outside the gene matches. The CDR3 loop spans 18 amino acids. The CDR3 is CASSVTSGGAWGTDTQYF. CDR3 nucleotides: TGTGCCAGCAGCGTGACTAGCGGGGGGGCCTGGGGCACAGATACGCAGTATTTT.

This clone was observed a single time. This chain connects TRBV6-1 to TRBJ2-5; 7 positions match TRBD2. The CDR3 spans 15 residues. From germline, CDR1 is MNHNS and CDR2 SASEGT. V dropped 2 bases and J dropped 2; count of bases not matched to a gene: 5. In nucleotides, the CDR3 is TGTGCCAGCAGTGAACAGGGAGGGGCTCAAGAGACCCAGTACTTC. It translates to CASSEQGGAQETQYF.

The CDR3 DNA sequence: TGTGCCAGCAGCGTAAATATCGGACAGAGCACAGATACGCAGTATTTT. It codes for CASSVNIGQSTDTQYF. V is TRBV9 and J is TRBJ2-3, with a possible D match to TRBD1 (6 bases). The V and J ends lost 1 base and 0 bases respectively, with 12 bases between them. The CDR3 consists of 16 residues. The germline gives CDR1 SGDLS, CDR2 YYNGEE. Full variable domain (remainder filled in from reference TRBV9 and TRBJ2-3): DSGVTQTPKHLITATGQRVTLRCSPRSGDLSVYWYQQSLDQGLQFLIQYYNGEERAKGNILERFSAQQFPDLHSELNLSSLELGDSALYFCASSVNIGQSTDTQYFGPGTRLTVL.

This clone has just one count. This chain links TRBV7-2 with TRBJ2-7; TRBD2 might be the D (6 bases). V gave up 1 base and J gave up 3 bases, with 13 bases separating them. Germline V gene lookup returns CDR1 SGHTA and CDR2 FQGNSA. The CDR3 runs 15 residues. CDR3 sequence reads: CASSLGRADSYEQYF. CDR3 sequence (DNA): TGTGCCAGCAGCTTAGGGAGGGCCGACAGCTACGAGCAGTACTTC.

The chain uses TRBV7-9 and TRBJ1-6, with TRBD1 matching 8 bases. The CDR3 loop spans 17 amino acids. Germline values: CDR1 SEHNR, CDR2 FQNEAQ (reference sequence). V shed 4 bases, J shed 0 bases, and the junction held 5 bases outside the gene matches. The CDR3 DNA is TGTGCCAGCAGCTCCGGACAGGGCGGCTCCTATAATTCACCCCTCCACTTT. As protein: CASSSGQGGSYNSPLHF.

This rearrangement joins TRBV9 to TRBJ1-6; 8 nucleotides match TRBD1. The length of the CDR3 is 14 residues. Trimming took 1 base from V and 12 from J; bases not matched to a gene: 6. The germline V gene has CDR1 SGDLS and CDR2 YYNGEE. The chain's CDR3 is CASSVTGQGVPLHF. The CDR3 DNA sequence: TGTGCCAGCAGCGTAACCGGACAGGGTGTACCCCTCCACTTT.

The chain recombines TRBV10-2 with TRBJ2-7; 8 nucleotides match TRBD1. The length of the CDR3 is 15 residues. Germline CDR1 and CDR2: WSHSY and SAAADI. J was trimmed by 5 bases and V by 6 bases; bases with no gene match: 12. The CDR3 loop is CASRAVDRGGHEQYF. DNA of the CDR3: TGCGCCAGCAGAGCCGTTGACAGGGGTGGCCACGAGCAGTACTTC.

The rearrangement uses TRBV3-1 (or the pseudogene TRBV3-2) and TRBJ1-1, with D tentatively TRBD1 (5 bases). This CDR3 has 15 amino acids. The germline V and J ends were trimmed by 2 bases and 1 base, with 11 bases remaining between them. CDR1 LGHDT and CDR2 YNNKEL come from the germline V gene (reference sequence). CDR3 sequence: CASSQPPGGNTEAFF. The CDR3, as DNA: TGTGCCAGCAGCCAACCCCCGGGGGGGAACACTGAAGCTTTCTTT.

The chain is built from TRBV5-1 and TRBJ2-2, with a possible D match to TRBD2 (6 bases). The CDR3 extends over 17 amino acids. Germline V lookup: CDR1 SGHRS, CDR2 YFSETQ. V lost 2 bases to trimming and J lost 6 bases, with 20 bases between them. The CDR3 here is CASSFWAQRSGPGELFF. Here the CDR3 DNA reads TGCGCCAGCAGCTTTTGGGCCCAGAGGAGCGGGCCCGGGGAGCTGTTTTTT.

The chain uses TRBV5-4 and TRBJ1-2, with unresolved D. The CDR3 has 14 residues. Trimming shortened V by 2 bases and J by 6 bases, and 14 bases separated the two germline ends. Germline V gene data show CDR1 as SGHNT and CDR2 as YYREEE (reference sequence). The DNA for the CDR3 is TGTGCCAGCAGCTTAGAGGTGTCTTCGGATGGCTACACCTTC. Its protein product is CASSLEVSSDGYTF.

This chain connects TRBV7-9 to TRBJ1-1; perhaps TRBD1 as D (6 bases). The germline CDR1 and CDR2 sequences are SEHNR and FQNEAQ (reference sequence). The CDR3 contains 15 residues. Trimming shortened V by 5 bases and J by 4 bases, and 17 bases separated the two germline ends. DNA for the CDR3: TGTGCCAGCAGCCCCCAGGGGCATCGGGGCACTGAAGCTTTCTTT. The encoded protein is CASSPQGHRGTEAFF.

The chain is built from TRBV6-5 and TRBJ2-5; perhaps TRBD2 as D (6 bases). Per germline, CDR1 MNHEY and CDR2 SVGAGI. CDR3 length: 13 amino acids. The V end was cut by 7 bases, the J end by 5 bases, with 14 bases between. The DNA for the CDR3 is TGTGCCAGCAATATACTAGCTGCCGAGACCCAGTACTTC. It yields the protein CASNILAAETQYF.